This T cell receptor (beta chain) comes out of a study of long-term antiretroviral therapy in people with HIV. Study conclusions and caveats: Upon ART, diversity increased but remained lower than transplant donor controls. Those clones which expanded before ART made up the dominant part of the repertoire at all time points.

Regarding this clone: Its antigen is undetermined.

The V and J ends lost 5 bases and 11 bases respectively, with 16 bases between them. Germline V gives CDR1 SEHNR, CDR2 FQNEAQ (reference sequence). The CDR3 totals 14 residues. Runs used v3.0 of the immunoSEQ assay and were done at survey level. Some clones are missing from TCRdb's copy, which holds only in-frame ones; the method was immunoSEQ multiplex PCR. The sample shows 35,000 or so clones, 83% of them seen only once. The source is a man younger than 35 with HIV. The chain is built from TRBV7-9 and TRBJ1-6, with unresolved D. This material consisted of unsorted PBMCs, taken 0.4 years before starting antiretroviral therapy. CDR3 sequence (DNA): TGTGCCAGCAGCCCTACCAGAACCTTGACACCCCTCCACTTT. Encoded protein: CASSPTRTLTPLHF.